The present T cell receptor beta chain was sequenced within a study of cytomegalovirus exposure and HLA in healthy donors. Overall study findings and caveats: From TCR beta sequences, most subjects' HLA-A and HLA-B alleles were reportedly predicted accurately. Later on, an analysis showed TCR association rates differing by HLA locus, with DRB1 the most and HLA-C the fewest.

V gave up 0 bases and J gave up 3 bases, with 8 bases separating them. Looked up from germline, CDR1 is LNHDA and CDR2 is SQIVND (reference sequence). The CDR3 contains 14 residues. With regard to this clone: No antigen is known for it.

PCR amplification relied on 60 Vbeta primers (plus 13 Jbeta primers). Generated by immunoSEQ multiplex PCR, the TCRdb table keeps only in-frame clones and is missing some. The data show about 160,000 clones, with around four fifths seen just once and more than 1.4% held by the top ten. The receptor comes from a male donor in good health and CMV-seronegative. The chain combines TRBV19 with TRBJ1-2; D is uncertain. The sequenced sample was PBMCs. CDR3 amino acids: CASSIDTMDYGYTF. In nucleotides, the CDR3 is TGTGCCAGTAGTATAGACACAATGGACTATGGCTACACCTTC.